A selection of T cell receptor beta chains follows, all from one sample in a study of patients and donors after allogeneic stem cell transplantation. Using its own MiXCR run on the RT-PCR reads, TCRdb lists one record per CDR3 protein. The table shows roughly 41,000 distinct CDR3 sequences, with around a third occurring only once. The sample comprised blood, either unsorted or a sorted T cell fraction (not recorded which). These receptors originate from a human donor who was either an allogeneic HSCT recipient or a stem cell or donor lymphocyte infusion donor (not recorded which). It is not recorded whose cells these are; they may come from a transplant donor. Both conserved end residues are part of each CDR3. A D gene is named only where the DNA matches it firmly. Size tells how often a clone was seen (once, few, many) or the class of an expanded clone, and some rows leave it out.

V: TRBV9; J: TRBJ1-2; D: -; size: -; CDR3: CASSVTPFPLYGYTF; DNA: TGTGCCAGCAGCGTGACCCCCTTCCCACTCTATGGCTACACCTTC
V: TRBV5-5; J: TRBJ1-3; D: -; size: -; CDR3: CASSPPGGVGNTIYF; DNA: TGTGCCAGCAGCCCCCCGGGTGGGGTAGGAAACACCATATATTTT
V: TRBV4-3; J: TRBJ1-5; D: -; size: -; CDR3: CASSQVHASSNQPQHF; DNA: TGCGCCAGCAGCCAAGTACATGCAAGTAGCAATCAGCCCCAGCATTTT
V: TRBV4-3; J: TRBJ1-3; D: -; size: many; CDR3: CASSQGTGSGNTIYF; DNA: TGCGCCAGCAGCCAAGGGACTGGTTCTGGAAACACCATATATTTT
V: TRBV7-9; J: TRBJ1-5; D: -; size: many; CDR3: CASSLASGKGNQPQHF; DNA: TGTGCCAGCAGCTTAGCGAGTGGTAAGGGCAATCAGCCCCAGCATTTT
V: TRBV2; J: TRBJ2-2; D: -; size: -; CDR3: CASSGLVPGELFF; DNA: TGTGCCAGCAGTGGATTGGTCCCCGGGGAGCTGTTTTTT
V: TRBV7-6; J: TRBJ2-7; D: -; size: once; CDR3: CASSLASHLGGVQYF; DNA: TGTGCCAGCAGCTTAGCGTCCCACCTAGGGGGTGTGCAGTACTTC
V: TRBV11-2; J: TRBJ1-4; D: -; size: -; CDR3: CASSLGRGQSNEKLFF; DNA: TGTGCCAGCAGCTTAGGGAGAGGGCAGTCTAATGAAAAACTGTTTTTT
V: TRBV7-2; J: TRBJ2-5; D: TRBD1; size: -; CDR3: CASSQSGTGGETQYF; DNA: TGTGCCAGCAGCCAATCCGGGACAGGGGGGGAGACCCAGTACTTC
V: TRBV7-6; J: TRBJ2-7; D: TRBD2; size: -; CDR3: CASSLAPQTTSGRASEQYF; DNA: TGTGCCAGCAGCTTAGCACCACAAACAACTAGCGGGAGGGCCTCCGAGCAGTACTTC
V: TRBV20-1; J: TRBJ2-2; D: TRBD2; size: -; CDR3: CSATVASGKSGELFF; DNA: TGCAGTGCTACAGTGGCTAGCGGGAAATCCGGGGAGCTGTTTTTT
V: TRBV20-1; J: TRBJ1-4; D: -; size: few; CDR3: CSARDREKLFF; DNA: TGCAGTGCTAGAGATCGTGAAAAACTGTTTTTT
V: TRBV29-1; J: TRBJ1-1; D: -; size: many; CDR3: CSVAGDTEAFF; DNA: TGCAGCGTTGCAGGGGACACTGAAGCTTTCTTT
V: TRBV12-5; J: TRBJ1-5; D: -; size: few; CDR3: CASGLLLTGRSNQPQHF; DNA: TGTGCTAGTGGCCTTCTCCTCACAGGCCGTAGCAATCAGCCCCAGCATTTT
V: TRBV7-6; J: TRBJ1-4; D: -; size: -; CDR3: CASSLVWGRGEKLFF; DNA: TGTGCCAGCAGCTTAGTATGGGGAAGGGGTGAAAAACTGTTTTTT
V: TRBV7-9; J: TRBJ2-3; D: TRBD1; size: -; CDR3: CASSPRDRQTDTQYF; DNA: TGTGCCAGCAGCCCCCGGGACAGGCAGACAGATACGCAGTATTTT
V: TRBV7-2; J: TRBJ1-5; D: TRBD1; size: -; CDR3: CASSPRQGYQPQHF; DNA: TGTGCCAGCAGCCCCCGACAGGGGTATCAGCCCCAGCATTTT
V: TRBV20-1; J: TRBJ1-5; D: -; size: many; CDR3: CSARVANQPQHF; DNA: TGCAGTGCTAGAGTCGCAAATCAGCCCCAGCATTTT
V: TRBV4-3; J: TRBJ1-1; D: -; size: -; CDR3: CASRYMGQIEAFF; DNA: TGCGCCAGCAGATATATGGGCCAGATTGAAGCTTTCTTT
V: TRBV5-1; J: TRBJ1-4; D: TRBD1; size: many; CDR3: CASSLVQGREKLFF; DNA: TGCGCCAGCAGCTTAGTACAGGGGAGAGAAAAACTGTTTTTT
V: TRBV19; J: TRBJ1-2; D: TRBD1; size: few; CDR3: CASIRDRGTYGYTF; DNA: TGTGCCAGTATAAGGGACAGGGGGACCTATGGCTACACCTTC
V: TRBV20-1; J: TRBJ1-3; D: -; size: few; CDR3: CSATDRLYSGNTIYF; DNA: TGCAGTGCTACTGACAGGCTATACTCTGGAAACACCATATATTTT
V: TRBV7-2; J: TRBJ1-3; D: -; size: -; CDR3: CASSLLPTGTGNTIYF; DNA: TGTGCCAGCAGCCTCTTGCCGACAGGCACTGGAAACACCATATATTTT
V: TRBV6-5; J: TRBJ1-6; D: -; size: many; CDR3: CASSYAQLSSYNSPLHF; DNA: TGTGCCAGCAGTTACGCACAGCTCAGCTCCTATAATTCACCCCTCCACTTT
V: TRBV4-2; J: TRBJ2-1; D: -; size: -; CDR3: CASSQSQNSYNEQFF; DNA: TGTGCCAGCAGCCAGAGTCAAAACTCCTACAATGAGCAGTTCTTC
V: TRBV20-1; J: TRBJ2-7; D: -; size: -; CDR3: CSARDPLTSYEQYF; DNA: TGCAGTGCTAGAGATCCCCTAACCTCCTACGAGCAGTACTTC
V: TRBV5-1; J: TRBJ1-1; D: TRBD1; size: -; CDR3: CASRRQGGMNTEAFF; DNA: TGCGCCAGCAGGCGACAGGGGGGCATGAACACTGAAGCTTTCTTT
V: TRBV18; J: TRBJ2-5; D: TRBD1; size: -; CDR3: CASSPWTGGLETQYF; DNA: TGTGCCAGCTCACCGTGGACAGGGGGCCTGGAGACCCAGTACTTC
V: TRBV7-2; J: TRBJ2-1; D: TRBD2; size: -; CDR3: CASSSRALAGVVGANEQFF; DNA: TGTGCCAGCAGCTCTCGTGCTCTAGCGGGAGTGGTAGGAGCCAATGAGCAGTTCTTC
V: TRBV16; J: TRBJ2-6; D: -; size: -; CDR3: CASSPPGRPSGANVLTF; DNA: TGTGCCAGCAGCCCTCCCGGCCGACCCTCTGGGGCCAACGTCCTGACTTTC
V: TRBV20-1; J: TRBJ1-5; D: -; size: -; CDR3: CSAPIGDIRQPQHF; DNA: TGCAGTGCTCCCATCGGGGACATCAGGCAGCCCCAGCATTTT
V: TRBV4-3; J: TRBJ2-5; D: TRBD2; size: few; CDR3: CASSQEAGVEETQYF; DNA: TGCGCCAGCAGCCAGGAAGCGGGAGTAGAGGAGACCCAGTACTTC
V: TRBV7-3; J: TRBJ2-7; D: -; size: -; CDR3: CANRDESSYEQYF; DNA: TGTGCCAACCGGGACGAGAGCTCCTACGAGCAGTACTTC
V: TRBV28; J: TRBJ2-3; D: -; size: -; CDR3: CASSSQNLYTDTQYF; DNA: TGTGCCAGCAGTTCTCAGAATCTTTACACAGATACGCAGTATTTT
V: TRBV7-2; J: TRBJ1-5; D: -; size: -; CDR3: CASSLLQGQPQHF; DNA: TGTGCCAGCAGCCTCTTACAGGGTCAGCCCCAGCATTTT
V: TRBV19; J: TRBJ1-5; D: -; size: -; CDR3: CASSIWTENQPQHF; DNA: TGTGCCAGTAGTATATGGACCGAGAATCAGCCCCAGCATTTT
V: TRBV12-3/TRBV12-4; J: TRBJ1-4; D: -; size: many; CDR3: CASRLRTGTNEKLFF; DNA: TGTGCCAGCAGACTTCGCACGGGAACTAATGAAAAACTGTTTTTT
V: TRBV4-3; J: TRBJ1-2; D: -; size: few; CDR3: CASSQDRGDYGYTF; DNA: TGCGCCAGCAGCCAAGATCGGGGGGACTATGGCTACACCTTC
V: TRBV5-6; J: TRBJ2-1; D: -; size: many; CDR3: CASSDLAKQFF; DNA: TGTGCCAGCAGCGACCTAGCGAAGCAGTTCTTC
V: TRBV20-1; J: TRBJ1-5; D: -; size: many; CDR3: CSASVINQPQHF; DNA: TGCAGTGCCTCGGTTATCAATCAGCCCCAGCATTTT
V: TRBV12-3/TRBV12-4; J: TRBJ2-7; D: -; size: many; CDR3: CASSRSATSYEQYF; DNA: TGTGCCAGCAGTCGTAGCGCCACATCCTACGAGCAGTACTTC
V: TRBV6-1; J: TRBJ1-2; D: -; size: few; CDR3: CASSPLGQVGYTF; DNA: TGTGCCAGCAGTCCCTTAGGGCAGGTCGGCTACACCTTC
V: TRBV27; J: TRBJ1-6; D: -; size: -; CDR3: CASWDIGAPLHF; DNA: TGTGCCAGCTGGGACATCGGCGCACCCCTCCACTTT
V: TRBV28; J: TRBJ1-5; D: -; size: many; CDR3: CASSPWGGNQPQHF; DNA: TGTGCCAGCAGCCCGTGGGGTGGCAATCAGCCCCAGCATTTT
V: TRBV5-5; J: TRBJ1-5; D: -; size: -; CDR3: CASSLYRGNQPQHF; DNA: TGTGCCAGCAGCTTGTACAGGGGCAATCAGCCCCAGCATTTT
V: TRBV5-1; J: TRBJ1-5; D: -; size: few; CDR3: CASSLGTALNQPQHF; DNA: TGCGCCAGCAGCTTAGGAACTGCCCTCAATCAGCCCCAGCATTTT
V: TRBV10-3; J: TRBJ2-2; D: TRBD1; size: -; CDR3: CAISGGQGAAGELFF; DNA: TGTGCCATCAGTGGGGGACAGGGGGCCGCCGGGGAGCTGTTTTTT
V: TRBV16; J: TRBJ1-1; D: -; size: -; CDR3: CASSRINSGSNTEAFF; DNA: TGTGCCAGCAGCCGTATCAATTCCGGGTCGAACACTGAAGCTTTCTTT
V: TRBV4-3; J: TRBJ2-7; D: TRBD2; size: -; CDR3: CASSHSPAPAGGGDEQYF; DNA: TGCGCCAGCAGCCACTCTCCCGCACCAGCGGGAGGAGGTGACGAGCAGTACTTC
V: TRBV28; J: TRBJ2-4; D: TRBD2; size: few; CDR3: CASISGSLKNIQYF; DNA: TGTGCCAGCATTAGCGGGAGCCTAAAAAACATTCAGTACTTC
V: TRBV7-3; J: TRBJ2-3; D: -; size: -; CDR3: CASSFRMGGSDTQYF; DNA: TGTGCCAGCAGCTTCAGAATGGGGGGATCAGATACGCAGTATTTT
V: TRBV5-1; J: TRBJ2-3; D: -; size: -; CDR3: CASKLGPADTQYF; DNA: TGCGCCAGCAAGTTGGGACCCGCAGATACGCAGTATTTT
V: TRBV10-3; J: TRBJ2-3; D: -; size: -; CDR3: CAISGQEAHLRADTQYF; DNA: TGTGCCATCAGTGGCCAGGAGGCCCATCTACGAGCAGATACGCAGTATTTT
V: TRBV10-3; J: TRBJ1-1; D: TRBD1; size: -; CDR3: CAISGLLRQGAAEAFF; DNA: TGTGCCATCAGTGGTCTCCTGCGACAGGGGGCCGCTGAAGCTTTCTTT
V: TRBV27; J: TRBJ2-7; D: -; size: -; CDR3: CASSPRTGNYEQYF; DNA: TGTGCCAGCAGCCCCCGGACGGGCAACTACGAGCAGTACTTC